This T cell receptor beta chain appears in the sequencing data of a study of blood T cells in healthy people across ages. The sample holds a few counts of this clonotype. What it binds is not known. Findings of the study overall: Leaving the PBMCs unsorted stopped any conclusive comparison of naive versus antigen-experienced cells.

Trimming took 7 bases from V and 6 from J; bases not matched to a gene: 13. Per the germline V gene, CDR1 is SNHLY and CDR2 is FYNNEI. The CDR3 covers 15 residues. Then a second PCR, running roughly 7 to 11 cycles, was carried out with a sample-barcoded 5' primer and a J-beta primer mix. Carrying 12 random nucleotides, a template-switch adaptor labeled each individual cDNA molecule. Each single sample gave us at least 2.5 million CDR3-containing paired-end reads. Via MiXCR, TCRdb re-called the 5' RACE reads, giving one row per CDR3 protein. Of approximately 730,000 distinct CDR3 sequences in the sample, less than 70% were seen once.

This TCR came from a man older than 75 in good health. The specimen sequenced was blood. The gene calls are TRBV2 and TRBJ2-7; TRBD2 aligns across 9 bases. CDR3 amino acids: CASNVAGVEASEQYF. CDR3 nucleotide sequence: TGTGCCAGCAATGTAGCGGGAGTCGAAGCCAGCGAGCAGTACTTC. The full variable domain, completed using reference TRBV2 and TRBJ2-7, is EPEVTQTPSHQVTQMGQEVILRCVPISNHLYFYWYRQILGQKVEFLVSFYNNEISEKSEIFDDQFSVERPDGSNFTLKIRSTKLEDSAMYFCASNVAGVEASEQYFGPGTRLTVT.